The 22 T cell receptor beta chains listed next were all sequenced from one sample in a study of cytomegalovirus exposure and HLA in healthy donors. The PCR employed 60 Vbeta primers together with 13 Jbeta primers. Only in-frame clones appear in the TCRdb table, and some are missing; sequencing was by immunoSEQ multiplex PCR. The sample has 85,000 to 130,000 clones, 76% seen once. What was sequenced was PBMCs. These receptors all come from a woman aged 18-29 years in good health and CMV-seropositive.

This chain connects TRBV6-6 to TRBJ2-6, with D possibly matching TRBD1 (5 bases). CDR1 is MNHNY and CDR2 is SVGAGI in the germline V gene (reference sequence). The V end was cut by 4 bases, the J end by 4 bases, with 11 bases between. This CDR3 has 15 residues. The CDR3 region has the DNA TGTGCCAGCAGTTTTGGACACTCCGGGGCCAACGTCCTGACTTTC. Translating gives CASSFGHSGANVLTF.

The chain carries TRBV5-5 and TRBJ2-5; the match to TRBD2 covers 7 bases. Unmatched junction bases numbered 8, after V lost 3 bases and J lost 3 bases. The germline V gene has CDR1 SGHKS and CDR2 YYEKEE (reference sequence). This CDR3 comprises 15 residues. The DNA of the CDR3 is TGTGCCAGCAGCTGGGAGGGCCTCAGGAAAGAGACCCAGTACTTC. It yields the protein CASSWEGLRKETQYF.

CDR3 sequence (DNA): TGTGCCAGCAGCGTATCCTCAATTACTCAGGGTCCGGGGGGTGAGCAGTTCTTC. Protein product: CASSVSSITQGPGGEQFF. The chain recombines TRBV9 with TRBJ2-1; 7 positions match TRBD2. V dropped 1 base and J dropped 9; count of bases not matched to a gene: 19. Germline V gives CDR1 SGDLS, CDR2 YYNGEE. The CDR3 has 18 amino acids.

The chain employs TRBV5-1 and TRBJ1-4, with 8 bases matching TRBD1. Unmatched junction bases numbered 4, after V lost 2 bases and J lost 1 base. The CDR3 totals 16 residues. Germline lookup yields CDR1 SGHRS and CDR2 YFSETQ. Written as DNA, the CDR3 is TGCGCCAGCAGCTTACAGGGGGGAGAAACTAATGAAAAACTGTTTTTT. Protein product: CASSLQGGETNEKLFF.

The chain uses TRBV11-2 and TRBJ2-5; 12 bases align to TRBD1. The J call may be faulty, since TRBJ2-7 better matches the DNA end. This CDR3 is built from 14 residues. Germline CDR1 and CDR2: SGHAT and FQNNGV. In nucleotides, the CDR3 is TGTGCCAGCAGCCCGGGACAGGGGGCGTACGAGCAGTACTTC. The encoded protein is CASSPGQGAYEQYF.

The CDR3 region has the DNA TGTGCCTGGACCGGACCCAGGGGAGAAGCTTTCTTT. This gives the protein CAWTGPRGEAFF. The chain uses TRBV30 and TRBJ1-1, with D maybe TRBD1 (6 bases). CDR1 is GTSNPN and CDR2 is SVGIG in the germline V gene (reference sequence). CDR3 length: 12 amino acids. V lost 4 bases and J lost 8, with 14 bases in between.

V is TRBV11-2 and J is TRBJ2-1, with TRBD2 matching over 7 bases. Germline CDR1 is SGHAT and CDR2 is FQNNGV. V lost 6 bases and J lost 10; bases outside the gene matches: 3. CDR3 size: 11 residues. CDR3 amino acids: CASSYGGEQFF. DNA for the CDR3: TGTGCCAGCAGTTACGGGGGGGAGCAGTTCTTC.

This clone has more than one count but fewer than ten. The V gene is TRBV28, the J gene TRBJ2-7, with D unresolved. V was pared by 1 base and J by 2 bases, with 6 bases between. The CDR3 is 13 amino acids. The germline V gene has CDR1 MDHEN and CDR2 SYDVKM. Here the CDR3 DNA reads TGTGCCAGCAGTTTATCTGGAGCCTACGAGCAGTACTTC. Its translation is CASSLSGAYEQYF.

The V gene is TRBV28, the J gene TRBJ2-7; the D gene is possibly TRBD1 (6 bases). V was trimmed by 3 bases and J by 0 bases, leaving 9 bases between them. CDR1 MDHEN and CDR2 SYDVKM come from the germline V gene. The CDR3 consists of 14 residues. The CDR3 sequence: CASSLQGSSYEQYF. The CDR3, as DNA: TGTGCCAGCAGTTTGCAGGGGAGCTCCTACGAGCAGTACTTC.

The chain carries TRBV19 and TRBJ2-3; D unclear. V was pared by 3 bases and J by 2 bases, with 15 bases between. Germline V gene lookup returns CDR1 LNHDA and CDR2 SQIVND (reference sequence). The CDR3 length is 16 residues. The CDR3 nucleotides read TGTGCCAGTAGTATTAGGAGCTATCCCAACACAGATACGCAGTATTTT. Its protein is CASSIRSYPNTDTQYF.

As to this clone: An end of the junction does not agree with germline; a read error may underlie this. The rearrangement uses TRBV5-4 and TRBJ1-6; perhaps TRBD1 as D (5 bases). CDR3 length: 16 amino acids. Germline CDR1 reads SGHNT; CDR2 reads YYREEE (reference sequence). In nucleotides, the CDR3 is TGTGCCAGCAGCTTGCGGTTTGGGCAGGGCGGCTCACCCCCCCACTTT. Translating it yields CASSLRFGQGGSPPHF.

The rearrangement joins TRBV28 to TRBJ2-7, with TRBD1 matching over 9 bases. The V gene's germline CDR1 is MDHEN and CDR2 SYDVKM. V shed 5 bases and J 0 bases; nucleotides not matched to a gene: 5. The length of the CDR3 is 15 residues. The CDR3 loop reads CASSTGQGSSYEQYF. CDR3 bases: TGTGCCAGCAGTACTGGACAGGGGTCCTCCTACGAGCAGTACTTC.

The rearrangement uses TRBV7-9 and TRBJ1-5; D call uncertain. The CDR3 totals 15 residues. With 2 bases removed from V and 6 bases from J, the gap between germline ends came to 14 bases. CDR1 is SEHNR and CDR2 is FQNEAQ in the germline V gene (reference sequence). The CDR3 bases are TGTGCCAGCAGCTTATCTCGGGTTGAGAGTCAGCCCCAGCATTTT. As protein: CASSLSRVESQPQHF.

This chain joins TRBV5-1 and TRBJ2-7, with TRBD2 matching 14 bases. The CDR3 loop spans 18 amino acids. Germline V gene lookup returns CDR1 SGHRS and CDR2 YFSETQ. Germline trimming cut 7 bases from V and 3 bases from J; bases unmatched to any gene: 15. The CDR3 spells CASRPQAGTSGSSYEQYF. CDR3 nucleotide sequence: TGCGCCAGCCGCCCCCAGGCCGGGACTAGCGGGAGCAGCTACGAGCAGTACTTC.

V and J are TRBV9 and TRBJ1-4, with 8 bases that match TRBD1. CDR1 and CDR2 (germline): SGDLS, YYNGEE. V lost 0 bases and J lost 3; bases outside the gene matches: 4. The CDR3 is 16 amino acids. CDR3 amino acids: CASSVGQQGANEKLFF. As DNA, the CDR3 is TGTGCCAGCAGCGTAGGGCAACAGGGGGCTAATGAAAAACTGTTTTTT.

The chain joins TRBV4-2 to TRBJ2-7, with 8 positions matching TRBD1. V trimming: 5 bases; J trimming: 0 bases; junction bases outside the gene matches: 9. The CDR3 has 16 amino acids. CDR1 and CDR2 (germline): LGHNA, YNFKEQ. CDR3 amino acids: CASSNPLGTGSYEQYF. The CDR3 DNA reads TGTGCCAGCAGCAACCCCTTGGGGACAGGCTCCTACGAGCAGTACTTC.

This sequence joins TRBV25-1 and TRBJ2-7, with a possible D match to TRBD1 (5 bases). The CDR3 is 13 residues long. In germline, CDR1 is MGHDK, CDR2 SYGVNS. Trimming took 2 bases from V and 9 from J, leaving 14 bases between them. CDR3 in amino acids: CASSEGQGIRQYF. In DNA form, the CDR3 reads TGTGCCAGCAGTGAAGGGCAGGGTATAAGGCAGTACTTC.

The chain uses TRBV5-1 and TRBJ2-3, with 12 positions matching TRBD2. The CDR3 consists of 17 residues. In germline, CDR1 is SGHRS, CDR2 YFSETQ. Germline trimming cut 0 bases from V and 1 base from J; bases unmatched to any gene: 3. CDR3 DNA: TGCGCCAGCAGCTTGGTGTCTAGCGGGAGGGGCACAGATACGCAGTATTTT. Its translation: CASSLVSSGRGTDTQYF.

This clone has just a few counts. The rearrangement links TRBV2 to TRBJ1-6; D ambiguous. Germline CDR1 and CDR2: SNHLY and FYNNEI. Trimming stripped 7 bases from V and 5 bases from J, with 15 bases between. CDR3 length equals 15 residues. In nucleotides, the CDR3 is TGTGCCAGCATCCAATATTGGAGAGATAATTCACCCCTCCACTTT. Its protein product is CASIQYWRDNSPLHF.

The chain carries TRBV28 and TRBJ1-5; no firm D call. Germline lookup yields CDR1 MDHEN and CDR2 SYDVKM. This CDR3 is 16 amino acids long. V dropped 1 base and J dropped 0 bases, with 10 bases sitting between them. CDR3 sequence reads: CASSLLESYSNQPQHF. CDR3 bases: TGTGCCAGCAGTTTATTGGAGAGCTATAGCAATCAGCCCCAGCATTTT.

This rearrangement joins TRBV6-5 to TRBJ2-7, with 7 nucleotides matching TRBD2. Germline loops: CDR1 MNHEY, CDR2 SVGAGI. Germline trimming cut 5 bases from V and 4 bases from J; bases unmatched to any gene: 5. The CDR3 loop spans 13 amino acids. This chain's CDR3 is CASSLSGRYEQYF. CDR3 nucleotides: TGTGCCAGCAGTCTTAGCGGGCGGTACGAGCAGTACTTC.

The V gene is TRBV2, the J gene TRBJ1-2; 9 nucleotides align to TRBD1. The CDR3 is made up of 12 amino acids. CDR1 and CDR2 from the germline V gene are SNHLY and FYNNEI. The V segment lost 7 bases and the J segment 9 bases; nucleotides outside the gene matches: 6. This CDR3 is CASIGTGTRYTF. CDR3 DNA: TGTGCCAGCATTGGGACAGGGACCCGCTACACCTTC.